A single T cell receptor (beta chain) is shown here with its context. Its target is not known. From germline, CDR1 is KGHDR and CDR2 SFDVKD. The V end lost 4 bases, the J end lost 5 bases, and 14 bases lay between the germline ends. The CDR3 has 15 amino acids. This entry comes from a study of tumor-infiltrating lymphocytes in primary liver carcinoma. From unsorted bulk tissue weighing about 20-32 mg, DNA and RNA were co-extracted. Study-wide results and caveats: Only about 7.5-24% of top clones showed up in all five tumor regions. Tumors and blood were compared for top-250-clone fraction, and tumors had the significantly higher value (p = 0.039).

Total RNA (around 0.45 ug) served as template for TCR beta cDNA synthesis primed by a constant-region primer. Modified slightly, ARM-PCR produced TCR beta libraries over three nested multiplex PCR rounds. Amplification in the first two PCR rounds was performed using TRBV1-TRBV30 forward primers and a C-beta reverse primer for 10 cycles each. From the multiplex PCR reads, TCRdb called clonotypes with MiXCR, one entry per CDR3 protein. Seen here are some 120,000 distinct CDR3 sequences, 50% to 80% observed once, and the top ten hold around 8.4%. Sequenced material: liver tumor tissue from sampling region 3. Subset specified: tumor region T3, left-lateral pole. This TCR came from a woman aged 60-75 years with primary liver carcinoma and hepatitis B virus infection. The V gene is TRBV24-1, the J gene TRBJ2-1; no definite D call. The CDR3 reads CATSDPIVRNNEQFF. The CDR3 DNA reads TGTGCCACCAGTGACCCAATAGTAAGAAACAATGAGCAGTTCTTC.